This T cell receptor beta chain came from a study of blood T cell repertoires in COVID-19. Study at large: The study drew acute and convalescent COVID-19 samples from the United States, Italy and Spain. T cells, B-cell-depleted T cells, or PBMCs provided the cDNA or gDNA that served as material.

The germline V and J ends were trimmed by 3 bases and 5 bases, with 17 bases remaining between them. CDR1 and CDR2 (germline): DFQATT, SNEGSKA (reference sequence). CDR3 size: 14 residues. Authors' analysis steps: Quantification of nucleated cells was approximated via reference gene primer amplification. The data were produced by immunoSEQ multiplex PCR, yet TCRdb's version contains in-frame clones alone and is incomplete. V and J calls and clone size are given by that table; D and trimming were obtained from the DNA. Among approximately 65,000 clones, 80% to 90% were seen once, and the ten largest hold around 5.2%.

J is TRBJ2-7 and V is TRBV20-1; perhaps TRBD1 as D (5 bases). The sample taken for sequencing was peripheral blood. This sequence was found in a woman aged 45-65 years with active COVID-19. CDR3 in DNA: TGCAGTGCTAGTCGAGCAGGGTTGAAGAACGAGCAGTACTTC. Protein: CSASRAGLKNEQYF.